The 7 T cell receptor beta chains below come from one sample, sequenced in a study of cytomegalovirus exposure and HLA in healthy donors. The PCR used 60 Vbeta and 13 Jbeta primers. Libraries were prepared by immunoSEQ multiplex PCR; TCRdb keeps only in-frame clonotypes and omits some of them. The sample includes about 200,000 clones, 75% to 90% seen only once; the top ten take around 0.31%. The specimen sequenced was PBMCs. Receptors originate from a woman in her twenties or thirties in good health and CMV-seronegative.

V gene TRBV29-1 combines with J gene TRBJ2-1, with a weak D call TRBD1 (5 bases). The CDR3 is made up of 14 amino acids. Germline loops: CDR1 SQVTM, CDR2 ANQGSEA. V was pared by 4 bases and J by 6 bases, with 16 bases between. The CDR3 sequence: CSVAGNRAGNEQFF. CDR3 bases: TGCAGCGTTGCAGGGAACCGGGCCGGCAATGAGCAGTTCTTC.

This chain uses TRBV11-2 with TRBJ1-1; D unclear. V lost 4 bases to trimming and J lost 5 bases, with 14 bases between them. The CDR3 extends over 14 amino acids. The germline CDR1 and CDR2 sequences are SGHAT and FQNNGV. In nucleotides, the CDR3 is TGTGCCAGCAGCTCGCCTCGAAACGGGACTGAAGCTTTCTTT. It translates to CASSSPRNGTEAFF. The full variable domain, completed using reference TRBV11-2 and TRBJ1-1, is EAGVAQSPRYKIIEKRQSVAFWCNPISGHATLYWYQQILGQGPKLLIQFQNNGVVDDSQLPKDRFSAERLKGVDSTLKIQPAKLEDSAVYLCASSSPRNGTEAFFGQGTRLTVV.

The chain recombines TRBV2 with TRBJ1-3; maybe TRBD1 (5 bases). This CDR3 contains 14 residues. V lost 8 bases and J lost 0, with 11 bases in between. Germline CDR1 SNHLY, CDR2 FYNNEI. The CDR3 DNA follows: TGTGCCAGCCTCACAGGCTACTCTGGAAACACCATATATTTT. It translates to CASLTGYSGNTIYF.

The chain couples TRBV9 to TRBJ2-1, with TRBD2 matching 10 bases. This CDR3 is 17 amino acids long. Germline V gene lookup returns CDR1 SGDLS and CDR2 YYNGEE. V dropped 0 bases and J dropped 3; count of bases not matched to a gene: 6. The CDR3, as DNA: TGTGCCAGCAGCGTAGTGGCTAGCGGGGGTATCTACAATGAGCAGTTCTTC. This translates into CASSVVASGGIYNEQFF.

This chain joins TRBV27 and TRBJ2-3; 7 nucleotides align to TRBD1. The length of the CDR3 is 19 residues. The trim removed 5 bases at V and 0 bases at J, leaving 17 bases unmatched. Looked up from germline, CDR1 is MNHEY and CDR2 is SMNVEV (reference sequence). In DNA, the CDR3 is TGTGCCAGCAGTCCACTCCGTTATACTGACAGGGCTAGCACAGATACGCAGTATTTT. It translates to CASSPLRYTDRASTDTQYF.

The V call is TRBV7-8, the J call TRBJ2-3; 7 bases agree with TRBD2. The CDR3 has 17 amino acids. Germline V CDR1 and CDR2: SGHVS, FQNEAQ. Germline trimming cut 6 bases from V and 0 bases from J; bases unmatched to any gene: 12. The CDR3 loop reads CASRPPLRDYSTDTQYF. In nucleotides, the CDR3 is TGTGCCAGCAGACCACCGCTCCGGGACTACAGCACAGATACGCAGTATTTT. The whole variable domain, filled in from reference TRBV7-8 and TRBJ2-3, reads GAGVSQSPRYKVAKRGQDVALRCDPISGHVSLFWYQQALGQGPEFLTYFQNEAQLDKSGLPSDRFFAERPEGSVSTLKIQRTQQEDSAVYLCASRPPLRDYSTDTQYFGPGTRLTVL.

This chain links TRBV7-9 with TRBJ1-2; D might be TRBD1 (5 bases). The CDR3 consists of 14 residues. Germline CDR1 and CDR2: SEHNR and FQNEAQ (reference sequence). Trimming stripped 6 bases from V and 4 bases from J, with 15 bases between. CDR3 sequence (DNA): TGTGCCAGCAGTCTCCAGGGCTGGGGCTATGGCTACACCTTC. Translated, it gives CASSLQGWGYGYTF.